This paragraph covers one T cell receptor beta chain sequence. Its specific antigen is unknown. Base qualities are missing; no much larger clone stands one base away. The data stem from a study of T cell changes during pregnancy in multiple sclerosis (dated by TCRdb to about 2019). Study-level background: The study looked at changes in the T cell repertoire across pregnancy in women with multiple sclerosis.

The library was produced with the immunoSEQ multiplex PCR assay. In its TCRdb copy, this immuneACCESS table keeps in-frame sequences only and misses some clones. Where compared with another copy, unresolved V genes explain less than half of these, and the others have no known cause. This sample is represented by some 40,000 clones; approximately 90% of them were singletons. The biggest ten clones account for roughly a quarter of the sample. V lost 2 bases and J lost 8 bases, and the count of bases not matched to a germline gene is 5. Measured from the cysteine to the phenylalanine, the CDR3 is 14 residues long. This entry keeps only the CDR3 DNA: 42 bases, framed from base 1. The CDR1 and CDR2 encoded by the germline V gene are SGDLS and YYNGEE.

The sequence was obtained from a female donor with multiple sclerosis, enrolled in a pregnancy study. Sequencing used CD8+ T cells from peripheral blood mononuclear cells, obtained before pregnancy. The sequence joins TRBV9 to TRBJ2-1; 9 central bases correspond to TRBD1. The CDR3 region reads CASSVDRGFDEQFF. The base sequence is TGTGCCAGCAGCGTTGACAGGGGGTTCGATGAGCAGTTCTTC.